This T cell receptor beta chain was retrieved from a study of regulatory T cells in long-lasting Graves disease. Arm-PCR of CDR3 regions with iRepertoire HTBI primers generated TCR beta libraries. TCRdb called the multiplex PCR reads again in MiXCR, with one record for every CDR3 protein. The profile shows roughly 500,000 distinct CDR3 sequences, roughly 14% of them singletons. The germline CDR1 and CDR2 sequences are SEHNR and FQNEAQ (reference sequence). There are 13 residues in the CDR3. Points on this clonotype: A much bigger clone sits one base away, suggesting this may be a read error.

Indicated time point: newly diagnosed GD, antithyroid drugs for less than 3 months. RNA isolated from PBMCs was used to make the TCR library. The sample was also reused in another study, on T cells in Graves' hyperthyroidism and ophthalmopathy.

Sample: peripheral blood mononuclear cells (PBMCs), taken at new diagnosis, from a patient treated with antithyroid drugs. This clonotype was obtained from a man under 40 with Graves disease. The chain joins TRBV7-9 to TRBJ2-5; D gene ambiguous. The CDR3 spells CASSPVREDTQYF. The CDR3 DNA reads TGTGCCAGCAGCCCAGTCAGAGAAGACACCCAGTACTTC.